Below, 8 T cell receptor beta chains from the same sample are listed, as sequenced in a study of shared clonotypes between healthy human individuals. Cells designated naive CD8 were CD45RO-negative and were positively selected for CCR7, with terminally differentiated effector memory CD45RA+ cells excluded. The data were produced by immunoSEQ multiplex PCR, yet TCRdb's version contains in-frame clones alone and is incomplete. The sample comprises approximately 600,000 clones, approximately 96% of which are singletons, and over 0.09% rests with the top ten. Input material: naive CD8+ T cells sorted from blood. Source of these receptors: a woman under 40 in good health.

The rearrangement joins TRBV5-8 to TRBJ1-4; TRBD1 matches 7 bases. The CDR3 consists of 16 residues. The germline V gene encodes CDR1 SGHTS and CDR2 YDEGEE. Unmatched junction bases numbered 6, after V lost 4 bases and J lost 0 bases. CDR3 protein: CASSGDTGATNEKLFF. The CDR3 DNA reads TGTGCCAGCAGCGGGGATACAGGGGCAACTAATGAAAAACTGTTTTTT.

The chain recombines TRBV7-9 with TRBJ2-1, with a weak D call TRBD1 (5 bases). The V gene lost 5 bases and the J gene lost 4 bases, with 18 bases spanning the gap. The germline CDR1 and CDR2 sequences are SEHNR and FQNEAQ (reference sequence). This CDR3 region has 16 residues. CDR3 DNA: TGTGCCAGCAGCCTCCTTGACAGTAACAGGTACAATGAGCAGTTCTTC. Protein product: CASSLLDSNRYNEQFF.

Comment on this clone: Other nucleotide sequences from this sample produce the same CDR3. The J gene is TRBJ2-7, the V gene TRBV27; TRBD1 aligns across 7 bases. The CDR3 has 14 amino acids. J lost 4 bases, V lost 6 bases, and 9 bases had no gene match. Germline values: CDR1 MNHEY, CDR2 SMNVEV (reference sequence). CDR3 in DNA: TGTGCCAGCAGCCTCAGGGGGTCGGGATACGAGCAGTACTTC. Translation gives CASSLRGSGYEQYF.

The V and J genes are TRBV2 and TRBJ2-7; D might be TRBD2 (7 bases). V shed 7 bases and J shed 0 bases, with 16 bases lying between them. This CDR3 comprises 15 residues. The germline CDR1 and CDR2 sequences are SNHLY and FYNNEI. In DNA form, the CDR3 reads TGTGCCAGCACCGCGGGGGCGGGCGCCTCCTACGAGCAGTACTTC. It specifies CASTAGAGASYEQYF.

This clone has only one observation. The V and J genes are TRBV15 and TRBJ1-2; perhaps TRBD1 as D (6 bases). Germline V gives CDR1 LNHNV, CDR2 YYDKDF (reference sequence). V lost 3 bases to trimming and J lost 6 bases, with 11 bases between them. CDR3 length equals 13 residues. In DNA, the CDR3 is TGTGCCACCAGCAGGGCTGCAGGGGATGGCTACACCTTC. Amino acid sequence: CATSRAAGDGYTF.

The chain links TRBV30 to TRBJ2-7; D remains unclear. Germline CDR1 is GTSNPN and CDR2 is SVGIG (reference sequence). Trimming took off 2 bases at V and 3 bases at J, with 8 bases between the two ends. This CDR3 spans 12 amino acids. CDR3 sequence: CAWSYRSYEQYF. For the CDR3, the DNA is TGTGCCTGGAGTTACAGAAGCTACGAGCAGTACTTC.

This chain uses TRBV11-2 with TRBJ2-7, with 8 bases matching TRBD1. The CDR3 runs 16 residues. Losses at the gene ends were 3 bases for V and 0 bases for J; bases not matched to a gene: 7. The germline V gene encodes CDR1 SGHAT and CDR2 FQNNGV. In DNA form, the CDR3 reads TGTGCCAGCAGCTTGCACAGGGGGACGAGCTCCTACGAGCAGTACTTC. It is translated as CASSLHRGTSSYEQYF.

The chain couples TRBV5-1 to TRBJ1-4; D is perhaps TRBD1 (6 bases). CDR3 length equals 14 residues. V was shortened by 8 bases and J by 4 bases, with 15 bases between the two germline ends. The germline V gene has CDR1 SGHRS and CDR2 YFSETQ. Here the CDR3 DNA reads TGCGCCAGAACCGGCCAGGGGATTAATGAAAAACTGTTTTTT. This gives the protein CARTGQGINEKLFF.